The rows below give T cell receptor beta chains drawn from one sample of a study of identical twins. TCRdb reprocessed the 5' RACE reads via MiXCR and lists one record per CDR3 protein. The sample contains over 200,000 distinct CDR3 sequences, over 5% of which appear only once. These data were likewise used in another study, on T cells expressing NK-cell markers.

Source material: CD8+ T cells sorted from blood. The receptors here all came from a woman under 30 in good health. CDR3s include the opening cysteine and the closing phenylalanine or tryptophan. The D gene is left open where the match is weak. Size is stated for part of the rows, as once, few or many counts, or as a class when the clone is expanded.

D gene: NA
clone size: many
V gene: TRBV20-1
J gene: TRBJ2-1
CDR3 protein: CSAREGSGGEQFF
CDR3 DNA: TGCAGTGCTAGAGAGGGCAGCGGCGGTGAGCAGTTCTTC

D gene: TRBD1
clone size: NA
V gene: TRBV12-3/TRBV12-4
J gene: TRBJ1-2
CDR3 protein: CASTGTGAGGYTF
CDR3 DNA: TGTGCCAGCACGGGGACAGGGGCGGGTGGCTACACCTTC

D gene: NA
clone size: NA
V gene: TRBV5-1
J gene: TRBJ2-1
CDR3 protein: CASSLGTNTNNEQFF
CDR3 DNA: TGCGCCAGCAGCTTGGGGACGAATACTAACAATGAGCAGTTCTTC

D gene: NA
clone size: NA
V gene: TRBV7-8
J gene: TRBJ2-7
CDR3 protein: CASSFLADSSYEQYF
CDR3 DNA: TGTGCCAGCAGCTTCCTAGCGGACAGCTCCTACGAGCAGTACTTC

D gene: NA
clone size: few
V gene: TRBV6-1
J gene: TRBJ1-1
CDR3 protein: CASSAQGWGPEAFF
CDR3 DNA: TGTGCCAGCAGTGCCCAAGGGTGGGGGCCTGAAGCTTTCTTT

D gene: NA
clone size: NA
V gene: TRBV6-2/TRBV6-3
J gene: TRBJ2-1
CDR3 protein: CASTNPTSTSKNQYNEQFF
CDR3 DNA: TGTGCCAGCACCAACCCAACTAGTACTTCGAAAAACCAATACAATGAGCAGTTCTTC

D gene: NA
clone size: NA
V gene: TRBV9
J gene: TRBJ1-1
CDR3 protein: CASSVGTFSSGEKAFF
CDR3 DNA: TGTGCCAGCAGCGTCGGGACTTTTTCTTCGGGGGAAAAAGCTTTCTTT

D gene: NA
clone size: NA
V gene: TRBV27
J gene: TRBJ1-1
CDR3 protein: CASRTNLNTEAFF
CDR3 DNA: TGTGCCAGCAGAACTAACCTAAACACTGAAGCTTTCTTT

D gene: NA
clone size: many
V gene: TRBV15
J gene: TRBJ1-5
CDR3 protein: CATRGKGNQPQHF
CDR3 DNA: TGTGCCACCAGGGGTAAGGGCAATCAGCCCCAGCATTTT

D gene: NA
clone size: few
V gene: TRBV5-6
J gene: TRBJ2-7
CDR3 protein: CASSYQQEQYF
CDR3 DNA: TGTGCCAGCAGCTACCAGCAAGAGCAGTACTTC

D gene: NA
clone size: NA
V gene: TRBV6-6
J gene: TRBJ1-5
CDR3 protein: CASSPAGSGPQHF
CDR3 DNA: TGTGCCAGCAGTCCGGCCGGGTCCGGGCCCCAGCATTTT

D gene: NA
clone size: few
V gene: TRBV15
J gene: TRBJ2-7
CDR3 protein: CATSRGGTSYEQYF
CDR3 DNA: TGTGCCACCAGCAGAGGAGGGACGTCCTACGAGCAGTACTTC

D gene: TRBD2
clone size: NA
V gene: TRBV27
J gene: TRBJ2-5
CDR3 protein: CASSFIAGGETQYF
CDR3 DNA: TGTGCCAGCAGTTTCATAGCGGGAGGGGAGACCCAGTACTTC

D gene: NA
clone size: NA
V gene: TRBV6-1
J gene: TRBJ1-1
CDR3 protein: CASRRGYFTEAFF
CDR3 DNA: TGTGCCAGCAGAAGGGGGTACTTCACTGAAGCTTTCTTT

D gene: TRBD2
clone size: NA
V gene: TRBV19
J gene: TRBJ2-1
CDR3 protein: CASSIATSGANEQFF
CDR3 DNA: TGTGCCAGTAGTATAGCAACTAGCGGGGCCAATGAGCAGTTCTTC

D gene: NA
clone size: few
V gene: TRBV11-2
J gene: TRBJ2-3
CDR3 protein: CASSSTLGHSTDTQYF
CDR3 DNA: TGTGCCAGCAGCTCAACTCTGGGGCATAGCACAGATACGCAGTATTTT

D gene: NA
clone size: many
V gene: TRBV5-1
J gene: TRBJ2-1
CDR3 protein: CASSLVLGTNEQFF
CDR3 DNA: TGCGCCAGCAGCTTGGTTTTAGGTACCAATGAGCAGTTCTTC

D gene: NA
clone size: NA
V gene: TRBV4-3
J gene: TRBJ2-1
CDR3 protein: CASSQDQGKYNEQFF
CDR3 DNA: TGCGCCAGCAGCCAAGATCAAGGGAAGTACAATGAGCAGTTCTTC

D gene: TRBD2
clone size: few
V gene: TRBV7-9
J gene: TRBJ2-1
CDR3 protein: CASSSTSGSITEQFF
CDR3 DNA: TGTGCCAGCAGCTCTACTAGCGGGAGTATAACTGAGCAGTTCTTC

D gene: NA
clone size: many
V gene: TRBV3-1
J gene: TRBJ1-1
CDR3 protein: CASSQVAGSEAFF
CDR3 DNA: TGTGCCAGCAGCCAAGTAGCAGGCTCTGAAGCTTTCTTT

D gene: NA
clone size: few
V gene: TRBV24-1
J gene: TRBJ2-3
CDR3 protein: CATSDPGSSTDTQYF
CDR3 DNA: TGTGCCACCAGTGATCCAGGTTCTAGCACAGATACGCAGTATTTT

D gene: NA
clone size: NA
V gene: TRBV25-1
J gene: TRBJ1-3
CDR3 protein: CASSPAGSGNTIYF
CDR3 DNA: TGTGCCAGCAGTCCCGCAGGGAGTGGAAACACCATATATTTT

D gene: NA
clone size: many
V gene: TRBV7-9
J gene: TRBJ2-7
CDR3 protein: CASSYPTPGIYEQYF
CDR3 DNA: TGTGCCAGCAGCTACCCCACCCCGGGGATATACGAGCAGTACTTC

D gene: TRBD1
clone size: many
V gene: TRBV7-2
J gene: TRBJ1-4
CDR3 protein: CASSLPGQGLVNEKLFF
CDR3 DNA: TGTGCCAGCAGCTTACCGGGACAGGGTCTTGTTAATGAAAAACTGTTTTTT

D gene: NA
clone size: few
V gene: TRBV7-8
J gene: TRBJ2-1
CDR3 protein: CASIGGPSNEQFF
CDR3 DNA: TGTGCCAGCATAGGGGGTCCTAGCAATGAGCAGTTCTTC

D gene: NA
clone size: many
V gene: TRBV5-1
J gene: TRBJ1-1
CDR3 protein: CASSLYGGDPTEAFF
CDR3 DNA: TGCGCCAGCAGCTTGTACGGGGGAGACCCCACTGAAGCTTTCTTT

D gene: TRBD2
clone size: few
V gene: TRBV7-2
J gene: TRBJ2-1
CDR3 protein: CASSFLGGAIDEQFF
CDR3 DNA: TGTGCCAGCAGCTTCCTCGGGGGGGCCATAGATGAGCAGTTCTTC

D gene: NA
clone size: many
V gene: TRBV11-2
J gene: TRBJ2-7
CDR3 protein: CASSLQGLGSYEQYF
CDR3 DNA: TGTGCCAGCAGCTTACAGGGACTCGGCTCCTACGAGCAGTACTTC

D gene: TRBD2
clone size: few
V gene: TRBV27
J gene: TRBJ2-1
CDR3 protein: CASSPGTSAYNEQFF
CDR3 DNA: TGTGCCAGCAGTCCCGGGACTAGCGCTTACAATGAGCAGTTCTTC

D gene: TRBD2
clone size: NA
V gene: TRBV9
J gene: TRBJ2-1
CDR3 protein: CASSVELAGEQREQFF
CDR3 DNA: TGTGCCAGCAGCGTAGAACTAGCGGGGGAGCAGAGGGAGCAGTTCTTC

D gene: NA
clone size: few
V gene: TRBV27
J gene: TRBJ2-5
CDR3 protein: CASSGLRSLAQYF
CDR3 DNA: TGTGCCAGCAGTGGTCTCAGGAGCCTGGCCCAGTACTTC

D gene: NA
clone size: few
V gene: TRBV12-5
J gene: TRBJ2-1
CDR3 protein: CASGLREYEQFF
CDR3 DNA: TGTGCTAGTGGTTTGAGGGAGTATGAGCAGTTCTTC

D gene: NA
clone size: NA
V gene: TRBV12-5
J gene: TRBJ2-3
CDR3 protein: CASGEGTSTSTDTQYF
CDR3 DNA: TGTGCTAGTGGTGAAGGGACTTCTACTTCCACAGATACGCAGTATTTT